This TCR beta chain originates from a study of blood T cell repertoires in COVID-19. Study as a whole: PBMCs, B-cell-depleted T cells, or T cells were the source of the cDNA or gDNA that made up the material.

This clone was seen just once. Germline-derived CDR1 and CDR2 are SGHDN and FVKESK. The trim removed 1 base at V and 12 bases at J, leaving 8 bases unmatched. The CDR3 spans 15 residues. The method was immunoSEQ multiplex PCR; TCRdb's version includes in-frame clones alone and lacks a portion of them. The sample lists around 200,000 clones; 75% to 90% were seen once. Clinical history as reported by participants underpinned cohort assignment. Among Cohort 3 donors, those recovered had two negative PCRs, clearance, or symptom resolution. The V and J genes are TRBV14 and TRBJ2-7; 14 bases are a match to TRBD2. The receptor's source is a man younger than 45 who had recovered from COVID-19. The sample taken for sequencing was PBMCs or T cells enriched from blood (not recorded which). CDR3 in DNA: TGTGCCAGCAGCCAAGTGGAAGGGACTAGCGGGAGAATGTACTTC. Protein product: CASSQVEGTSGRMYF.